One sample yielded the 25 T cell receptor beta chains listed below, sequenced in a study of OX40 agonist ivuxolimab in advanced cancers. Repertoires were generated with immunoSEQ multiplex PCR, while TCRdb's copy carries only in-frame clones and drops some. The profile shows some 30,000 clones, roughly 90% of them singletons. Source: CD4+ or CD8+ T cells sorted from blood, taken in a trial of the OX40 agonist ivuxolimab. The receptor set was obtained from an adult with an advanced solid tumor such as melanoma, head and neck, liver or kidney cancer.

V gene TRBV27 combines with J gene TRBJ2-5; the D gene is possibly TRBD1 (6 bases). The CDR3 consists of 15 residues. CDR1 is MNHEY and CDR2 is SMNVEV in the germline V gene (reference sequence). V lost 5 bases, J lost 4 bases, and 17 bases lay in between. Here the CDR3 DNA reads TGTGCCAGCAGTCCCGGGACACTGAATGTAGAGACCCAGTACTTC. It is translated as CASSPGTLNVETQYF.

This chain connects TRBV5-8 to TRBJ2-2; D may be TRBD1 (5 bases). Germline V gene data show CDR1 as SGHTS and CDR2 as YDEGEE. The V end lost 3 bases, the J end lost 1 base, and 10 bases lay between the germline ends. This CDR3 contains 15 residues. The DNA for the CDR3 is TGTGCCAGCAGCTCGATTACAGGGAACACCGGGGAGCTGTTTTTT. Translation: CASSSITGNTGELFF.

V and J are TRBV27 and TRBJ2-1; 10 nucleotides align to TRBD2. The CDR3 has 16 amino acids. Germline loops: CDR1 MNHEY, CDR2 SMNVEV (reference sequence). V shed 2 bases and J 5 bases; nucleotides not matched to a gene: 6. This CDR3 is CASSLVAGGGNNEQFF. The CDR3 DNA reads as TGTGCCAGCAGTTTAGTAGCGGGAGGCGGAAACAATGAGCAGTTCTTC.

In the case of this clone: The junction does not match germline at one end; this may be a read error. The gene calls are TRBV7-9 and TRBJ2-7; D is perhaps TRBD2 (5 bases). Germline V gene lookup returns CDR1 SEHNR and CDR2 FQNEAQ (reference sequence). The CDR3 contains 14 residues. CDR3 amino acids: CASSLPGSSHEQYF. CDR3 nucleotides: TGTGCCAGCAGCTTACCGGGGTCCTCCCACGAGCAGTACTTC.

In its sample, this clone was seen a few times. J is TRBJ1-1 and V is TRBV4-1; D is uncertain. V shed 0 bases and J shed 0 bases, with 5 bases lying between them. CDR1 MGHRA and CDR2 YSYEKL come from the germline V gene. The CDR3 covers 14 residues. Here the CDR3 DNA reads TGCGCCAGCAGCCAAGATCGGATGAACACTGAAGCTTTCTTT. Amino acids: CASSQDRMNTEAFF.

This clone was detected only a few times. The chain links TRBV27 to TRBJ2-1; 12 bases are a match to TRBD2. V was clipped by 6 bases and J by 4 bases; unmatched bases: 4. Germline-derived CDR1 and CDR2 are MNHEY and SMNVEV (reference sequence). The CDR3 runs to 15 residues. Written as DNA, the CDR3 is TGTGCCAGCAGCCCTAGCGGGAGGGATTACAATGAGCAGTTCTTC. Its translation is CASSPSGRDYNEQFF.

The gene calls are TRBV9 and TRBJ2-7, with 8 positions matching TRBD2. The J segment lost 0 bases and the V segment lost 0 bases, leaving 2 bases of the junction unmatched. The CDR3 runs to 15 residues. The germline V gene encodes CDR1 SGDLS and CDR2 YYNGEE. In nucleotides, the CDR3 is TGTGCCAGCAGCGTAGGCGGGAGGAGCTCCTACGAGCAGTACTTC. Translating it yields CASSVGGRSSYEQYF.

V and J are TRBV2 and TRBJ2-7; 9 bases agree with TRBD2. This CDR3 is 15 amino acids long. The germline gives CDR1 SNHLY, CDR2 FYNNEI. With 3 bases clipped from V and 2 bases from J, the junction kept 5 bases outside the gene matches. The CDR3: CASSDPGLATYEQYF. As DNA, the CDR3 is TGTGCCAGCAGTGACCCGGGACTAGCCACCTACGAGCAGTACTTC.

The V gene is TRBV29-1, the J gene TRBJ2-1, with D uncertain. Germline CDR1 and CDR2: SQVTM and ANQGSEA. V lost 0 bases to trimming and J lost 0 bases, with 12 bases between them. CDR3 size: 16 residues. The DNA for the CDR3 is TGCAGCGTTGAAGAGTTCGAGGTTCGCTCCTACAATGAGCAGTTCTTC. This translates into CSVEEFEVRSYNEQFF.

The chain employs TRBV19 and TRBJ2-1, with 7 bases that match TRBD1. This CDR3 has 15 residues. V was pared by 2 bases and J by 4 bases, with 5 bases of the junction left unmatched. CDR1 is LNHDA and CDR2 is SQIVND in the germline V gene (reference sequence). The CDR3 DNA sequence: TGTGCCAGTAGTATAACAGGGGCTGGATACAATGAGCAGTTCTTC. Translating it yields CASSITGAGYNEQFF.

The count of this clone is one. With a much larger clone just one base away, this may be a read error. Within the sample, other DNA sequences also encode this same CDR3. The rearrangement joins TRBV19 to TRBJ1-5, with 8 bases that match TRBD1. Germline V gene lookup returns CDR1 LNHDA and CDR2 SQIVND (reference sequence). The CDR3 runs 15 residues. V gave up 5 bases and J gave up 2 bases; unmatched junction bases: 5. CDR3 sequence reads: CASSAWGQGNQPQHF. The CDR3 DNA follows: TGTGCCAGTAGTGCCTGGGGACAGGGCAATCAGCCCCAGCATTTT.

Only a few counts were recorded for this clone. The V and J genes are TRBV7-9 and TRBJ1-4; possibly TRBD1 for D (5 bases). The germline V gene has CDR1 SEHNR and CDR2 FQNEAQ (reference sequence). The CDR3 sequence is 13 residues long. V lost 5 bases to trimming and J lost 10 bases, with 14 bases between them. In nucleotides, the CDR3 is TGTGCCAGCAGCCCGCCAAGTGACAGAAAACTGTTTTTT. Protein product: CASSPPSDRKLFF. Complete variable domain (other parts from reference TRBV7-9 and TRBJ1-4): DTGVSQNPRHKITKRGQNVTFRCDPISEHNRLYWYRQTLGQGPEFLTYFQNEAQLEKSRLLSDRFSAERPKGSFSTLEIQRTEQGDSAMYLCASSPPSDRKLFFGSGTQLSVL.

Notes on this clone: Other DNA sequences of this sample code for an identical CDR3. The chain has TRBV9 and TRBJ2-7; tentatively, D is TRBD2 (5 bases). Trimming removed 0 bases at V and 3 bases at J, with 7 bases between. Germline V gene lookup returns CDR1 SGDLS and CDR2 YYNGEE. The CDR3 has 13 residues. The CDR3, as DNA: TGTGCCAGCAGCGTAGGTGCGGGCTACGAGCAGTACTTC. Its translation: CASSVGAGYEQYF.

V usage is TRBV27 and J usage is TRBJ1-4; possible D gene TRBD1, 5 bases. The germline V gene encodes CDR1 MNHEY and CDR2 SMNVEV (reference sequence). The CDR3 has 15 residues. V was trimmed by 6 bases and J by 3 bases, leaving 14 bases between them. CDR3 coding DNA: TGTGCCAGCAGGAGGGGCGAGTTAGCTAATGAAAAACTGTTTTTT. Translated: CASRRGELANEKLFF.

The V and J genes are TRBV2 and TRBJ2-7; 14 nucleotides agree with TRBD2. CDR1 SNHLY and CDR2 FYNNEI come from the germline V gene. Unmatched junction bases numbered 8, after V lost 5 bases and J lost 5 bases. The CDR3 runs 16 residues. DNA for the CDR3: TGTGCCAGCAGTCCCGGGACTAGCGGGAGCTACGACGAGCAGTACTTC. Translated, it gives CASSPGTSGSYDEQYF.

The chain joins TRBV14 to TRBJ2-7; weak D call: TRBD1 (6 bases). The germline V and J ends were trimmed by 2 bases and 3 bases, with 14 bases remaining between them. CDR3 size: 15 residues. Germline assignment: CDR1 SGHDN and CDR2 FVKESK. CDR3 bases: TGTGCCAGCAGCCAACCGAGGCAGGGGAACTACGAGCAGTACTTC. It specifies CASSQPRQGNYEQYF. Full variable domain (missing parts from reference TRBV14 and TRBJ2-7): EAGVTQFPSHSVIEKGQTVTLRCDPISGHDNLYWYRRVMGKEIKFLLHFVKESKQDESGMPNNRFLAERTGGTYSTLKVQPAELEDSGVYFCASSQPRQGNYEQYFGPGTRLTVT.

The J gene is TRBJ2-3, the V gene TRBV5-6, with no clear D. With 0 bases removed from V and 2 bases from J, the gap between germline ends came to 7 bases. This CDR3 region has 14 residues. The germline V gene encodes CDR1 SGHDT and CDR2 YYEEEE. CDR3 nucleotide sequence: TGTGCCAGCAGCTTGGCCTCAGACACAGATACGCAGTATTTT. It codes for CASSLASDTDTQYF.

The V gene is TRBV7-9, the J gene TRBJ2-7; possible D gene TRBD1, 6 bases. V was pared by 2 bases and J by 2 bases, with 10 bases between. Germline V gene data show CDR1 as SEHNR and CDR2 as FQNEAQ (reference sequence). CDR3 length: 14 amino acids. The CDR3 bases are TGTGCCAGCAGCTTACAGGGGAGCCCCTACGAGCAGTACTTC. Its protein product is CASSLQGSPYEQYF.

The chain links TRBV27 to TRBJ2-2; a possible D gene is TRBD2 (5 bases). V shed 7 bases and J shed 2 bases, with 14 bases lying between them. This CDR3 has 15 amino acids. Germline CDR1 MNHEY, CDR2 SMNVEV (reference sequence). The CDR3 reads CASKRETTNTGELFF. CDR3 DNA sequence: TGTGCCAGCAAAAGGGAGACAACTAACACCGGGGAGCTGTTTTTT.

This clone occurred once. V gene TRBV4-3 combines with J gene TRBJ2-7, with D possibly being TRBD2 (5 bases). Trimming removed 0 bases from V and 2 bases from J, with 20 bases in between. CDR3 size: 18 residues. Germline V CDR1 and CDR2: LGHNA, YSLEER. CDR3 sequence reads: CASSQDFIWERQPYEQYF. CDR3 coding DNA: TGCGCCAGCAGCCAAGATTTTATTTGGGAGCGGCAGCCCTACGAGCAGTACTTC.

The V gene is TRBV4-2, the J gene TRBJ1-2; 8 bases agree with TRBD1. The CDR3 covers 13 residues. Losses at the gene ends were 4 bases for V and 4 bases for J; bases not matched to a gene: 2. Germline CDR1 is LGHNA and CDR2 is YNFKEQ. The DNA for the CDR3 is TGTGCCAGCAGCCCCGGACAGGGCTATGGCTACACCTTC. Translated: CASSPGQGYGYTF.

This rearrangement joins TRBV5-4 to TRBJ2-7; D may be TRBD2 (6 bases). Trimming removed 0 bases at V and 0 bases at J, with 10 bases between. The germline CDR1 and CDR2 sequences are SGHNT and YYREEE (reference sequence). This CDR3 is built from 15 residues. Here the CDR3 reads CASSLDRDSSYEQYF. The CDR3 DNA sequence: TGTGCCAGCAGCTTGGACCGGGACTCCTCCTACGAGCAGTACTTC.

V gene TRBV7-8 combines with J gene TRBJ2-3; D unresolved. Germline CDR1 reads SGHVS; CDR2 reads FQNEAQ. This CDR3 contains 13 residues. Trimming cost V 2 bases and J 6 bases, with 9 bases left between them. This CDR3 is CASSLPTTDTQYF. The CDR3 bases are TGTGCCAGCAGCTTACCAACCACGGATACGCAGTATTTT.

Written as DNA, the CDR3 is TGCGCCAGCAGCTTGCCTCAAAACCTCGGGAGATCCACAGATACGCAGTATTTT. It codes for CASSLPQNLGRSTDTQYF. The chain joins TRBV5-1 to TRBJ2-3; D is possibly TRBD2 (6 bases). The germline V gene encodes CDR1 SGHRS and CDR2 YFSETQ. Trimming left V 1 base short and J 2 bases short, with 20 bases between. There are 18 residues in the CDR3.

The V gene is TRBV27, the J gene TRBJ2-7; 8 bases align to TRBD2. The junction had 13 bases not matched to a gene; V was cut back by 6 bases and J by 3 bases. The germline V gene encodes CDR1 MNHEY and CDR2 SMNVEV (reference sequence). The CDR3 runs 16 residues. The CDR3 region is CASSYGAGGSIYEQYF. In DNA form, the CDR3 reads TGTGCCAGCAGCTACGGGGCGGGGGGCTCAATCTACGAGCAGTACTTC.